The 19 T cell receptor beta chains given below trace back to one sample, sequenced in a study of a mutant IDH1 vaccine in newly diagnosed glioma. Their antigens are not known. Described time point: week 47, end of study. Every vaccination contained 300 ug of the mutant IDH1 20-mer peptide and was paired with topical imiquimod. Clones were sequenced by immunoSEQ multiplex PCR, and TCRdb holds only the in-frame ones, with some missing. The profile shows about 94,000 clones, around nine tenths of them singletons. Sequenced here: PBMCs, sampled from a glioma patient whose treatment included an IDH1 peptide vaccine. The receptors come from a woman in her 50s with glioma.

This clone was counted between two and nine times. Other DNA sequences in the same sample also yield this CDR3. This chain links TRBV28 with TRBJ1-1, with TRBD1 identical over 8 bases. V shed 6 bases and J 1 base; nucleotides not matched to a gene: 4. The CDR3 length is 14 residues. CDR1 is MDHEN and CDR2 is SYDVKM in the germline V gene. The CDR3 DNA reads as TGTGCCAGCAGCTTGACAGGGGAGAACACTGAAGCTTTCTTT. Translation: CASSLTGENTEAFF.

As DNA, the CDR3 is TGTGCCCTATGGACAGGGGCGAGCAATCAGCCCCAGCATTTT. Amino acids: CALWTGASNQPQHF. The chain joins TRBV10-3 to TRBJ1-5, with TRBD1 matching 9 bases. There are 14 residues in the CDR3. Trimming removed 11 bases from V and 1 base from J; junction bases left unmatched: 6. The germline CDR1 and CDR2 sequences are ENHRY and SYGVKD.

The chain uses TRBV6-1 and TRBJ1-1; D unclear. The CDR3 extends over 14 amino acids. The V gene's germline CDR1 is MNHNS and CDR2 SASEGT. Trimming left V 3 bases short and J 0 bases short, with 8 bases between. CDR3 nucleotides: TGTGCCAGCAGTGACAGGAGTATGAACACTGAAGCTTTCTTT. It is translated as CASSDRSMNTEAFF.

This sequence joins TRBV4-1 and TRBJ2-3; D is unclear. V was clipped by 0 bases and J by 2 bases, with 9 bases between them. Germline CDR1 reads MGHRA; CDR2 reads YSYEKL. The CDR3 extends over 15 amino acids. The DNA for the CDR3 is TGCGCCAGCAGCCAAGAGAATCCGTACACAGATACGCAGTATTTT. Translated: CASSQENPYTDTQYF.

This clone was picked up one time. The CDR3 DNA is TGCGCCAGTAGCAGCCAAGGCGGTGGGGGACAGGGAACCTACGAGCAGTACTTC. The encoded protein is CASSSQGGGGQGTYEQYF. V usage is TRBV4-1 and J usage is TRBJ2-7, with 9 bases identical to TRBD1. The CDR3 loop spans 18 amino acids. With V trimmed by 9 bases and J by 2 bases, 20 bases remained unmatched. In germline, CDR1 is MGHRA, CDR2 YSYEKL.

This rearrangement joins TRBV6-6 to TRBJ2-2; the D gene could be TRBD1 or TRBD2 (5 bases each). Per the germline V gene, CDR1 is MNHNY and CDR2 is SVGAGI (reference sequence). The CDR3 has 16 amino acids. V was shortened by 2 bases and J by 2 bases, with 12 bases between the two germline ends. The CDR3 spells CASSYRGRGNTGELFF. As DNA, the CDR3 is TGTGCCAGCAGTTACCGGGGCCGAGGAAACACCGGGGAGCTGTTTTTT.

The chain uses TRBV28 and TRBJ1-5; 9 nucleotides agree with TRBD1. V shed 6 bases and J 7 bases; nucleotides not matched to a gene: 10. CDR1 MDHEN and CDR2 SYDVKM come from the germline V gene. CDR3 length: 15 residues. CDR3 sequence: CASSQDRGLRQPQHF. DNA of the CDR3: TGTGCCAGCAGCCAGGACAGGGGATTACGCCAGCCCCAGCATTTT.

The V gene is TRBV9, the J gene TRBJ2-7; TRBD1 matches at 7 bases. The CDR3 loop spans 16 amino acids. Germline CDR1 reads SGDLS; CDR2 reads YYNGEE. V trimming: 0 bases; J trimming: 3 bases; junction bases outside the gene matches: 9. The CDR3 spells CASSVEAMTGNYEQYF. The DNA for the CDR3 is TGTGCCAGCAGCGTAGAAGCAATGACAGGGAACTACGAGCAGTACTTC.

This clone was found a few times. The CDR3 protein is CATSRDGGSRGYTF. CDR3 nucleotides: TGTGCCACCAGCAGAGATGGGGGGTCCAGGGGTTACACCTTC. V usage is TRBV15 and J usage is TRBJ1-2; D possibly corresponds to TRBD1 (6 bases). Trimming shortened V by 0 bases and J by 11 bases, and 16 bases separated the two germline ends. Germline CDR1 and CDR2: LNHNV and YYDKDF (reference sequence). CDR3 size: 14 residues.

V usage is TRBV27 and J usage is TRBJ2-7; D might be TRBD1 or TRBD2, each matching 5 bases. Looked up from germline, CDR1 is MNHEY and CDR2 is SMNVEV (reference sequence). This CDR3 is built from 13 residues. The V and J ends lost 9 bases and 0 bases respectively, with 12 bases between them. CDR3 sequence (DNA): TGTGCCAGTTCGGGACGGACCTCCTACGAGCAGTACTTC. Amino acid sequence: CASSGRTSYEQYF.

This chain joins TRBV30 and TRBJ1-2; perhaps TRBD1 as D (6 bases). CDR1 is GTSNPN and CDR2 is SVGIG in the germline V gene (reference sequence). V was clipped by 3 bases and J by 4 bases, with 21 bases between them. The CDR3 runs 16 residues. For the CDR3, the DNA is TGTGCCTGGAGCCTTTTTAGGACAGCAAACCTCTATGGCTACACCTTC. It yields the protein CAWSLFRTANLYGYTF.

This chain links TRBV9 with TRBJ1-2; tentative D call: TRBD1 (5 bases). Trimming pared 1 base from V and 1 base from J, leaving 14 bases between. The CDR3 sequence is 16 residues long. Germline assignment: CDR1 SGDLS and CDR2 YYNGEE. The CDR3 is CASSVNRGEGNYGYTF. DNA of the CDR3: TGTGCCAGCAGCGTAAATAGGGGCGAAGGTAACTATGGCTACACCTTC.

This rearrangement joins TRBV5-5 to TRBJ2-1; D ambiguous. The V and J ends lost 0 bases and 4 bases respectively, with 11 bases between them. Germline values: CDR1 SGHKS, CDR2 YYEKEE (reference sequence). There are 15 residues in the CDR3. CDR3 nucleotides: TGTGCCAGCAGCTTGGATGTTGGAACTTACAATGAGCAGTTCTTC. Its translation is CASSLDVGTYNEQFF.

The V gene is TRBV2, the J gene TRBJ2-3, with a tentative D call TRBD1 (5 bases). Germline V CDR1 and CDR2: SNHLY, FYNNEI. The V and J ends lost 9 bases and 0 bases respectively, with 13 bases between them. This CDR3 region has 14 residues. CDR3 sequence (DNA): TGTGCCAGGACAGCTGAGACTAGCACAGATACGCAGTATTTT. Translation gives CARTAETSTDTQYF.

Note on this clone: An end of the junction differs from the germline gene, which may be a read error. The rearrangement uses TRBV30 and TRBJ1-5; D unclear. Per germline, CDR1 GTSNPN and CDR2 SVGIG (reference sequence). CDR3 size: 12 residues. CDR3 residues: CTWSSSNQPQHF. CDR3 DNA sequence: TGTACCTGGAGTTCAAGCAATCAGCCCCAGCATTTT.

The chain uses TRBV5-4 and TRBJ1-1; 7 nucleotides align to TRBD1. The germline V gene has CDR1 SGHNT and CDR2 YYREEE (reference sequence). The CDR3 contains 12 residues. V lost 0 bases to trimming and J lost 9 bases; unmatched junction nucleotides: 2. The CDR3 region has the DNA TGTGCCAGCAGCTTGGTACAGGGGCAAGCTTTCTTT. Translation: CASSLVQGQAFF.

The chain is built from TRBV27 and TRBJ2-7, with 9 bases fitting TRBD2. Per the germline V gene, CDR1 is MNHEY and CDR2 is SMNVEV (reference sequence). The CDR3 contains 14 residues. The V segment lost 6 bases and the J segment 0 bases; nucleotides outside the gene matches: 3. Here the CDR3 reads CASRRGLASYEQYF. CDR3 coding DNA: TGTGCCAGCAGGCGGGGACTAGCCTCCTACGAGCAGTACTTC.

This chain uses TRBV19 with TRBJ2-7; D gene unclear. CDR1 and CDR2 (germline): LNHDA, SQIVND (reference sequence). The CDR3 has 13 amino acids. V was trimmed by 6 bases and J by 2 bases, leaving 11 bases between them. The CDR3 spells CASSPRLTYEQYF. The CDR3 DNA sequence: TGTGCCAGTAGCCCCCGCCTTACCTACGAGCAGTACTTC.

This chain's CDR3 is CASSSRTGWWATNEKLFF. The CDR3 region has the DNA TGTGCCAGCAGTTCTCGTACAGGGTGGTGGGCAACTAATGAAAAACTGTTTTTT. This sequence joins TRBV28 and TRBJ1-4, with a weak D call TRBD1 (6 bases). The V and J ends lost 4 bases and 0 bases respectively, with 18 bases between them. The CDR3 runs to 18 residues. Germline V gene sequence: CDR1 MDHEN, CDR2 SYDVKM.